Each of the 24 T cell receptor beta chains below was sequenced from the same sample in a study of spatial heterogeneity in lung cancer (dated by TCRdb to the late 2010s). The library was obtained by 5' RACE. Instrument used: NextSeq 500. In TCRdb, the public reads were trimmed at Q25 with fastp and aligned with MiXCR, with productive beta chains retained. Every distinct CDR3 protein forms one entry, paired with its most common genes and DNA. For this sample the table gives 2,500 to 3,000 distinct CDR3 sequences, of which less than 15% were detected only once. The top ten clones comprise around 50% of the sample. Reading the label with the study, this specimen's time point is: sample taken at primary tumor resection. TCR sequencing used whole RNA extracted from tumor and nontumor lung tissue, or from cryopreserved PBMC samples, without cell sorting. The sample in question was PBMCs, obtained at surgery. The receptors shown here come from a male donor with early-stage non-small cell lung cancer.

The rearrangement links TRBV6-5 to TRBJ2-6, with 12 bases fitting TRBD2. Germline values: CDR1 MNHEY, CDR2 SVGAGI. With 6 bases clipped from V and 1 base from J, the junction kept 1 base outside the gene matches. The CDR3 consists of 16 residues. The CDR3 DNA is TGTGCCAGCAGCCTAGCGGGAGGGTCTGGGGCCAACGTCCTGACTTTC. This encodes CASSLAGGSGANVLTF.

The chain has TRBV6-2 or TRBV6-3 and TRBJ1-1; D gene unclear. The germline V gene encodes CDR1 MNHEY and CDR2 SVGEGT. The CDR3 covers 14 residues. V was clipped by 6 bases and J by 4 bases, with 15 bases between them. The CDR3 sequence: CASSLTGRFTEAFF. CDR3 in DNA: TGTGCCAGCAGCCTCACCGGGAGGTTCACTGAAGCTTTCTTT.

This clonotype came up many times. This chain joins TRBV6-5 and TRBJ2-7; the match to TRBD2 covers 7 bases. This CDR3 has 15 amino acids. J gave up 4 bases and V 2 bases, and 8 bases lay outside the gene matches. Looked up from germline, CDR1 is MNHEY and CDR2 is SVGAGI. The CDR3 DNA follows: TGTGCCAGCAGTTACGAGCCGGGAGGCAGATACGAGCAGTACTTC. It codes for CASSYEPGGRYEQYF.

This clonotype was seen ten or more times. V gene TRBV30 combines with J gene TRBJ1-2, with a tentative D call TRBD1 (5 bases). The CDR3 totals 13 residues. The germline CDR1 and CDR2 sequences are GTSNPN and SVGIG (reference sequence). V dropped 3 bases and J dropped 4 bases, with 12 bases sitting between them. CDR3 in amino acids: CAWRREGFYGYTF. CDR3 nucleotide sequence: TGTGCCTGGAGGCGGGAGGGGTTCTATGGCTACACCTTC.

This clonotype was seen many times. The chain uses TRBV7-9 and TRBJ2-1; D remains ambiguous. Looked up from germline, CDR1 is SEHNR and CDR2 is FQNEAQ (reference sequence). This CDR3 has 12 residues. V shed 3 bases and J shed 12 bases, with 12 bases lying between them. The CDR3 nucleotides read TGTGCCAGCAGCTTTTCAGTGGGAACGCAGTTCTTC. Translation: CASSFSVGTQFF.

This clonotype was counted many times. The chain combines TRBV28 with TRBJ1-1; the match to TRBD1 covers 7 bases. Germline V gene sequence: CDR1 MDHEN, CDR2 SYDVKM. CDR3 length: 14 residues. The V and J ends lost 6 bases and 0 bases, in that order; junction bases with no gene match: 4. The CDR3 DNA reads TGTGCCAGCAGCACACAGGGGTTGAACACTGAAGCTTTCTTT. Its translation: CASSTQGLNTEAFF.

CDR3 in DNA: TGCAGTGCTAGACTAGCGGGAGCAGAGACCCAGTACTTC. This sequence encodes CSARLAGAETQYF. The chain couples TRBV20-1 to TRBJ2-5, with 10 bases lining up with TRBD2. Trimming took 2 bases from V and 4 from J; bases not matched to a gene: 1. The CDR3 is 13 residues long. The germline gives CDR1 DFQATT, CDR2 SNEGSKA (reference sequence).

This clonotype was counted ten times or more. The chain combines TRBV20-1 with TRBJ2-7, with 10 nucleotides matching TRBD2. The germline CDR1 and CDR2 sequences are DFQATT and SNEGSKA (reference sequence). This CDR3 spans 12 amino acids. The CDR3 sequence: CSLAGDGSEQYF. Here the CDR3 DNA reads TGCAGCCTAGCGGGAGATGGTTCAGAGCAGTACTTC.

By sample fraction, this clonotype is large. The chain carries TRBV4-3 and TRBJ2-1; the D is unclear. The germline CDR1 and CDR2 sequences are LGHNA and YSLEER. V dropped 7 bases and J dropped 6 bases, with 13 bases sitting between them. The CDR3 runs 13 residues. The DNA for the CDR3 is TGCGCCAGCAAGGACCGAATTGGCAATGAGCAGTTCTTC. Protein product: CASKDRIGNEQFF.

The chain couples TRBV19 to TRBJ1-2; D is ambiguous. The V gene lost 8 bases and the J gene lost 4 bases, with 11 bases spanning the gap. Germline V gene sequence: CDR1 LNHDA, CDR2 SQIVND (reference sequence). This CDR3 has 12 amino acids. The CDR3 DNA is TGTGCCAGTGGCGGACGGTTCTATGGCTACACCTTC. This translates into CASGGRFYGYTF.

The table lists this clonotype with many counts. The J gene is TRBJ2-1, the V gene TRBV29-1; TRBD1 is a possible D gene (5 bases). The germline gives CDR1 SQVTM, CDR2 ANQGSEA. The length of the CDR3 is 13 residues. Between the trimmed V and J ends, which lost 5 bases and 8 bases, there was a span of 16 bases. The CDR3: CSVRRGESYEQFF. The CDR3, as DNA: TGCAGCGTTCGTAGGGGTGAATCCTATGAGCAGTTCTTC.

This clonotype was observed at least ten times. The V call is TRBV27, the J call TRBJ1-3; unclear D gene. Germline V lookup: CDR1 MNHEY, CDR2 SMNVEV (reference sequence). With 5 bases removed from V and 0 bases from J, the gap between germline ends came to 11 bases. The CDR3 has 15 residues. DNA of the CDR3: TGTGCCAGCAGTGGAATCGGTGGCTCTGGAAACACCATATATTTT. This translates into CASSGIGGSGNTIYF.

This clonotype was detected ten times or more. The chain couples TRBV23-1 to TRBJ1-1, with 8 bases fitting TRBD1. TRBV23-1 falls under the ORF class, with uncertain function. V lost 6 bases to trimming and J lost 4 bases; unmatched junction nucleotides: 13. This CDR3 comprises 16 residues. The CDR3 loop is CASSPYRDRLGTEAFF. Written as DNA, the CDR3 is TGCGCCAGCAGCCCCTACCGGGACAGGCTCGGCACTGAAGCTTTCTTT.

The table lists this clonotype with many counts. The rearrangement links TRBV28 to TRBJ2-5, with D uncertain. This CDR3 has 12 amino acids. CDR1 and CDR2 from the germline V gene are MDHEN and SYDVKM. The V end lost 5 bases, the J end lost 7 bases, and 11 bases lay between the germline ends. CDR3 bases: TGTGCCAGCAGTGGGTACTCAGGGACCCAGTACTTC. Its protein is CASSGYSGTQYF. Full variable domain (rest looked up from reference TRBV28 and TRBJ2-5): DVKVTQSSRYLVKRTGEKVFLECVQDMDHENMFWYRQDPGLGLRLIYFSYDVKMKEKGDIPEGYSVSREKKERFSLILESASTNQTSMYLCASSGYSGTQYFGPGTRLLVL.

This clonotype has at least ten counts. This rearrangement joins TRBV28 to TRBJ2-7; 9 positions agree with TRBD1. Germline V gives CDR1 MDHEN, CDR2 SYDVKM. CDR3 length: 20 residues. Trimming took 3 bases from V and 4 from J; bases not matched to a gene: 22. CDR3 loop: CASSFVTPGQGTGLAYEQYF. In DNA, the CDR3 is TGTGCCAGCAGTTTCGTAACGCCGGGACAGGGAACGGGTTTGGCTTACGAGCAGTACTTC.

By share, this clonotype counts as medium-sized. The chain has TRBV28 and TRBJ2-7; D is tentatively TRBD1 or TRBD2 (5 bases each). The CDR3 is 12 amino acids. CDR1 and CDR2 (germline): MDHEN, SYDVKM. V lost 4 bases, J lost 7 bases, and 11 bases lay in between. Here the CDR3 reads CASSSGTSEQYF. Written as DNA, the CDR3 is TGTGCCAGCAGTTCCGGGACCTCTGAGCAGTACTTC.

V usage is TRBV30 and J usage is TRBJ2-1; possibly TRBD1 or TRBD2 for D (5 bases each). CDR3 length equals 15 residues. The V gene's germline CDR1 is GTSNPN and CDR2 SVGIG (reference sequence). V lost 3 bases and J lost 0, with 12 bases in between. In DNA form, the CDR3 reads TGTGCCTGGAGCTTAGGGACGGTCTCCTACAATGAGCAGTTCTTC. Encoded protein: CAWSLGTVSYNEQFF.

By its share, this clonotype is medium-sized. CDR3 nucleotide sequence: TGTGCCTGGAGTAAGGGGGTTGAGCAGTTCTTC. It encodes CAWSKGVEQFF. The chain recombines TRBV30 with TRBJ2-1; D is possibly TRBD1 (6 bases). The CDR3 consists of 11 residues. V lost 2 bases and J 9 bases, leaving 8 bases between the germline ends. Germline V gives CDR1 GTSNPN, CDR2 SVGIG (reference sequence). Supplemented by reference TRBV30 and TRBJ2-1, the full variable domain reads SQTIHQWPATLVQPVGSPLSLECTVEGTSNPNLYWYRQAAGRGLQLLFYSVGIGQISSEVPQNLSASRPQDRQFILSSKKLLLSDSGFYLCAWSKGVEQFFGPGTRLTVL.

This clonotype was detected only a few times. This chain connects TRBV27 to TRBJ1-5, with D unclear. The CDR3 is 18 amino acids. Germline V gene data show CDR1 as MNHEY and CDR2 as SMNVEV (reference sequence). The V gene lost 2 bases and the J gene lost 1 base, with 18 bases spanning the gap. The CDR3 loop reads CASSLIGPGFYSNQPQHF. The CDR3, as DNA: TGTGCCAGCAGTTTAATAGGCCCGGGCTTCTACAGCAATCAGCCCCAGCATTTT.

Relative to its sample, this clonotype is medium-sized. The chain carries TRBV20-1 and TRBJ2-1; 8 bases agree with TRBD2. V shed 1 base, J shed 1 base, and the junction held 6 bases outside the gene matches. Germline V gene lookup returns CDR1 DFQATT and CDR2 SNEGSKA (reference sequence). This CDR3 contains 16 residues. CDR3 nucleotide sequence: TGCAGTGCTAGAGGAGCGGGAGCAGGATCCTACAATGAGCAGTTCTTC. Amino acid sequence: CSARGAGAGSYNEQFF.

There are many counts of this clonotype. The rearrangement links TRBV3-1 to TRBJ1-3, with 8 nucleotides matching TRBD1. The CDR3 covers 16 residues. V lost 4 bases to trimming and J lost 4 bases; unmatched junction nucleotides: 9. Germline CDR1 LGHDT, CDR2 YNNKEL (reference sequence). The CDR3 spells CASSLGTGESGNTIYF. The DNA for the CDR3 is TGTGCCAGCAGCCTCGGGACAGGCGAATCCGGAAACACCATATATTTT. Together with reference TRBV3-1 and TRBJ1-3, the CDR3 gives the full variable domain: DTAVSQTPKYLVTQMGNDKSIKCEQNLGHDTMYWYKQDSKKFLKIMFSYNNKELIINETVPNRFSPKSPDKAHLNLHINSLELGDSAVYFCASSLGTGESGNTIYFGEGSWLTVV.

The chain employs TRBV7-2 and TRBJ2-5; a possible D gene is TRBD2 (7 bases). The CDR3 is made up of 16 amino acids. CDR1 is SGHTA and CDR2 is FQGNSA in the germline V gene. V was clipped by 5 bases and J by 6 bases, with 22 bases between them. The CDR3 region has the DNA TGTGCCAGCAGCCCGGTATCGGCTAGCGGACAGAAGACCCAGTACTTC. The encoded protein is CASSPVSASGQKTQYF.

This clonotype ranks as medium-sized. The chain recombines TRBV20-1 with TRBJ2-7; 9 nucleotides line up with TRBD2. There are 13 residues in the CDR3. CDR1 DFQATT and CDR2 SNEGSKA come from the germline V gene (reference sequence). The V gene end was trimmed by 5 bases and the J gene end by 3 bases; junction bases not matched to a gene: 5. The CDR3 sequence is CSAWTSASYEQYF. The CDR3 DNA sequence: TGCAGTGCTTGGACTAGCGCAAGCTACGAGCAGTACTTC.

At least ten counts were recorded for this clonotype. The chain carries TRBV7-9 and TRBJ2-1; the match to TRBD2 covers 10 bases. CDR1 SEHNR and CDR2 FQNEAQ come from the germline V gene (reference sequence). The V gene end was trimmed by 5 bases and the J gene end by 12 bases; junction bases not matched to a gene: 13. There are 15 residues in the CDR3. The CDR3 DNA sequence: TGTGCCAGCAGCCCAGCGGGAGGGGGGTCTATGGGGCAGTTCTTC. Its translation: CASSPAGGGSMGQFF.